The clone carrying this TCR beta chain was observed a few times. Antigen: not known. Sample treatment: around 19 received Ad26.COV2.S at low or high dose, single or two shots; 5 received placebo; per-sample allocation not given. Repertoires come from day 63 after the first vaccine or placebo injection. Within Boston, the person who donated was an adult of 18-55 years. The source of the sample is a study of Ad26.COV2.S vaccination and SARS-CoV-2 variants. As for the study in general: Administration of Ad26.COV2.S was intramuscular, either once or twice 56 days apart. Study results and limitations: The analyses of TCR breadth and depth may have understated the size of total T cell responses.

The data were produced by immunoSEQ multiplex PCR, yet TCRdb's version contains in-frame clones alone and is incomplete. The sample lists 300,000 to 400,000 clones, roughly 87% occurring once. The CDR3 loop spans 15 amino acids. The germline CDR1 and CDR2 sequences are LGHNA and YSLEER. V lost 4 bases to trimming and J lost 4 bases, with 14 bases between them. This sequence was found in a person between 18 and 65 years old who received the Ad26.COV2.S COVID-19 vaccine or a placebo. The chain carries TRBV4-3 and TRBJ1-5, with D maybe TRBD1 (5 bases). The sample in question was peripheral blood, obtained in a trial of Ad26.COV2.S vaccine versus placebo. Written as DNA, the CDR3 is TGCGCCAGCAGCCTATCACGGGGGGTAAATCAGCCCCAGCATTTT. Amino acid sequence: CASSLSRGVNQPQHF.